The subject of this entry is one T cell receptor (beta chain). The antigen is unknown. The CDR3 has 14 residues. Germline V gene data show CDR1 as GTSNPN and CDR2 as SVGIG (reference sequence). Between the trimmed V and J ends, which lost 2 bases and 4 bases, there was a span of 14 bases. The table came from immunoSEQ multiplex PCR; TCRdb's copy has only in-frame clones and leaves some out. Here the sample spans approximately 46,000 clones, approximately 80% being singletons. The data were taken from a study of fetal regulatory T cell absence and autoimmunity. Across the whole study: Exocrine pancreas autoimmunity occurred in IPEX patients lacking clinical diabetes.

Points from the study as a whole: Oligoclonal TCR enrichment in pancreas over cord blood reached over 90-fold for some clones. In IPEX syndrome, oligoclonal enrichment was read as supporting prenatal antigen-driven autoimmunity in the pancreas.

This receptor was obtained from a newborn boy with IPEX syndrome. The sample was cord blood. The V gene is TRBV30, the J gene TRBJ1-2; D is perhaps TRBD1 (5 bases). The CDR3 protein is CAWSYRDGLYGYTF. The CDR3, as DNA: TGTGCCTGGAGTTACCGGGACGGCCTCTATGGCTACACCTTC.